Each of the 13 T cell receptor beta chains below was sequenced from the same sample in a study of beta chain features in type 1 diabetes. The whole isolated RNA underwent reverse transcription, so sequencing captured expressed TCRB transcripts. Sequencing used immunoSEQ multiplex PCR; TCRdb keeps in-frame clones, though not all of them. The sample shows fewer than 900,000 clones, roughly a sixth of them seen only once. Sample: naive CD4+ T cells from blood. The receptors derive from a woman under 30 in good health.

The rearrangement joins TRBV15 to TRBJ2-2; 7 bases align to TRBD1. This CDR3 contains 16 residues. Germline V CDR1 and CDR2: LNHNV, YYDKDF (reference sequence). The J segment lost 5 bases and the V segment lost 2 bases, leaving 8 bases of the junction unmatched. The CDR3 loop reads CATSRMDRFRTGELFF. CDR3 in DNA: TGTGCCACCAGCAGAATGGACAGGTTCCGTACCGGGGAGCTGTTTTTT.

The chain couples TRBV2 to TRBJ2-1; D ambiguous. Trimming pared 5 bases from V and 2 bases from J, leaving 16 bases between. The CDR3 loop spans 16 amino acids. CDR1 is SNHLY and CDR2 is FYNNEI in the germline V gene. DNA of the CDR3: TGTGCCAGCAGTCCCCGACTCATAAGGACCTACAATGAGCAGTTCTTC. Protein product: CASSPRLIRTYNEQFF.

J is TRBJ2-5 and V is TRBV7-9; D is perhaps TRBD2 (6 bases). CDR3 length: 11 residues. The germline V gene encodes CDR1 SEHNR and CDR2 FQNEAQ (reference sequence). Trimming shortened V by 5 bases and J by 9 bases, and 10 bases separated the two germline ends. The CDR3 bases are TGTGCCAGCAGCGGGTGGAGGGCCCAGTACTTC. Protein product: CASSGWRAQYF.

This clone occurred a few times. The CDR3 protein is CSAGTDGRYEQYF. CDR3 nucleotide sequence: TGCAGCGCGGGGACCGACGGACGCTACGAGCAGTACTTC. The rearrangement links TRBV29-1 to TRBJ2-7; D tentatively reads TRBD1 or TRBD2 (5 bases each). The CDR3 spans 13 residues. Germline lookup yields CDR1 SQVTM and CDR2 ANQGSEA. V lost 7 bases and J 3 bases, leaving 16 bases between the germline ends.

This clone was seen only a few times. The V call is TRBV28, the J call TRBJ2-7; D unclear. Germline loops: CDR1 MDHEN, CDR2 SYDVKM. The germline V and J ends were trimmed by 6 bases and 5 bases, with 8 bases remaining between them. This CDR3 comprises 11 residues. The CDR3 DNA follows: TGTGCCAGCAGACTCAGCCACGAGCAGTACTTC. Its protein product is CASRLSHEQYF.

J is TRBJ1-4 and V is TRBV2, with TRBD1 identical over 9 bases. Germline values: CDR1 SNHLY, CDR2 FYNNEI. The CDR3 contains 16 residues. V shed 6 bases, J shed 3 bases, and the junction held 8 bases outside the gene matches. As DNA, the CDR3 is TGTGCCAGCAGAGTCCCGGGACAGGGAGCTAATGAAAAACTGTTTTTT. This encodes CASRVPGQGANEKLFF. Drawing the rest from reference TRBV2 and TRBJ1-4, the complete variable domain is EPEVTQTPSHQVTQMGQEVILRCVPISNHLYFYWYRQILGQKVEFLVSFYNNEISEKSEIFDDQFSVERPDGSNFTLKIRSTKLEDSAMYFCASRVPGQGANEKLFFGSGTQLSVL.

This clone occurred a few times. The rearrangement joins TRBV7-9 to TRBJ2-5; TRBD2 matches at 9 bases. The CDR3 consists of 11 residues. V gave up 0 bases and J gave up 14 bases; unmatched junction bases: 1. Germline V gene data show CDR1 as SEHNR and CDR2 as FQNEAQ (reference sequence). The CDR3 protein is CASSLAGTSYF. The CDR3 DNA reads TGTGCCAGCAGCTTAGCGGGGACTAGCTACTTC.

The DNA of the CDR3 is TGTGCCAGCAGCCAAACACTCAGACAGTTCTCTGGGGCCAACGTCCTGACTTTC. Its translation is CASSQTLRQFSGANVLTF. This chain connects TRBV4-2 to TRBJ2-6, with D possibly matching TRBD1 (5 bases). Germline V lookup: CDR1 LGHNA, CDR2 YNFKEQ. V lost 2 bases and J 0 bases, leaving 14 bases between the germline ends. CDR3 length: 18 residues.

This clone was seen more than once but under ten times. V usage is TRBV19 and J usage is TRBJ1-1; D remains unclear. The germline V gene has CDR1 LNHDA and CDR2 SQIVND (reference sequence). The CDR3 length is 14 residues. The V and J ends lost 1 base and 2 bases respectively, with 8 bases between them. The CDR3 DNA reads TGTGCCAGTAGTATAGGACTGATCAACACTGAAGCTTTCTTT. The encoded protein is CASSIGLINTEAFF.

This chain connects TRBV2 to TRBJ1-5, with 7 positions matching TRBD1. CDR1 is SNHLY, CDR2 FYNNEI, per germline. Trimming at V came to 5 bases and at J to 2 bases, leaving 6 bases not matched to a gene. There are 15 residues in the CDR3. CDR3 residues: CASSSDRVGNQPQHF. For the CDR3, the DNA is TGTGCCAGCAGTAGCGACAGGGTCGGCAATCAGCCCCAGCATTTT.

The rearrangement links TRBV7-2 to TRBJ1-1; 10 nucleotides line up with TRBD1. Trimming at V came to 3 bases and at J to 6 bases, leaving 4 bases not matched to a gene. Germline CDR1 reads SGHTA; CDR2 reads FQGNSA. The CDR3 runs 14 residues. The CDR3 DNA is TGTGCCAGCAGCTTCGACAGGGGGCGGTCTGAAGCTTTCTTT. Translating it yields CASSFDRGRSEAFF.

This clone was picked up a small number of times. The chain links TRBV19 to TRBJ2-5, with D perhaps TRBD1 or TRBD2 (6 bases each). V was shortened by 7 bases and J by 2 bases, with 17 bases between the two germline ends. This CDR3 region has 15 residues. The germline gives CDR1 LNHDA, CDR2 SQIVND (reference sequence). The CDR3 sequence is CASTPRGRRQETQYF. The CDR3, as DNA: TGTGCCAGTACCCCACGGGGGCGGAGACAAGAGACCCAGTACTTC.

The gene calls are TRBV5-1 and TRBJ2-4; 10 bases line up with TRBD2. The germline V gene has CDR1 SGHRS and CDR2 YFSETQ. CDR3 length: 15 amino acids. The trim removed 0 bases at V and 9 bases at J, leaving 6 bases unmatched. CDR3 coding DNA: TGCGCCAGCAGCTTGGAAACTAGCGGGAATGGCATTCAGTACTTC. This sequence encodes CASSLETSGNGIQYF.